This T cell receptor beta chain was sequenced in a study of blood T cells in healthy people across ages (dated by TCRdb to the mid-2010s). About the study as a whole: In model experiments, template switching captured about one uniquely barcoded TCR beta cDNA molecule for every two T cells. To avoid experimental bias, donors of different ages were randomly spread across the sequencing lanes. The study measured age-related changes in TCR beta repertoire diversity using deep sequencing normalized with unique cDNA molecular identifiers. Using the same blood draw, the study looked at two additional independent replicas of 1 million unique cDNA reads for two donors, one aged 18 to 30 and the other aged 80 or older. Four age groups were formed from the donors: young (average about 16 years), middle-aged (approximately 39), aged (about 68) and long-lived (roughly 88).

Note on this clonotype: The target of this receptor is not known. The input lacks base qualities; no much larger clone sits a single base away.

V was cut back by 2 bases and J by 3 bases, leaving a gap of 16 bases between them. The CDR3 numbers 16 residues from cysteine through phenylalanine. The kept DNA is CDR3 alone, 48 bases in frame from the first base. The paper's findings and limits, for the study overall: There was a strong correlation between observed TCR beta diversity and the percentage of naive T cells measured by flow cytometry. Estimates of total diversity from one million sequenced T cells were regarded as lower bounds and underestimates. As age increased, observed TCR beta diversity per million T cells dropped in a roughly linear way, and a significant reduction was already evident by age about 40. Bulk unsorted PBMC profiling prevented conclusive comparison of naive and antigen-experienced compartments. Because the CMV infection status of the donors was unknown, age-related changes in expanded clonotypes may potentially have been confounded. Compared with the aged group, the long-lived group had more naive CD4+ T cells, fewer expanded clones and increased TCR diversity, a pattern suggesting age selection.

Systemically healthy Caucasian individuals from Russia, 35 to 50 in total and aged 6 to 90 years, were included as donors. Each donor gave roughly 11 milliliters of peripheral blood, drawn into EDTA-treated Vacutainer tubes. Ficoll-Paque density-gradient centrifugation was used to isolate PBMCs, with at least 6 million per sample. Trizol reagent was used to extract total RNA from PBMCs, with at least 6 micrograms per sample. Naive CD45RAhigh/CD27high T cell percentages were measured by flow cytometry on a PBMC aliquot from every donor. The protocol used for the library was 5' RACE. TCRdb shows the sequencer as Illumina HiSeq 2500. A second PCR of about 6 to 11 cycles was performed with a sample-barcoded 5' primer and a J-beta primer mix. A unique molecular identifier was introduced onto each TCR beta cDNA molecule by a template-switch 5' adaptor carrying 12 random nucleotides. Each sample yielded at least 2.5 million CDR3-containing paired-end reads. First-strand cDNA synthesis was performed from all RNA using the Mint cDNA synthesis kit, with priming by a TRBC-specific oligonucleotide. Following uracil-DNA glycosylase treatment, all cDNA underwent a first 18-cycle PCR with the universal primers M1SS and BC2_uni_R. On the study's bioinformatics: Normalization of each sample was performed by random selection of 1 million high-quality reads, each carrying a distinct molecular identifier. Reads sharing molecular identifiers were discarded rather than binned into consensus sequences. CDR3 identification, clonotype clustering and error correction used MiTCR with a Q25 quality threshold and the strictest error-elimination algorithm. Lower-bound total TCR beta diversity was estimated with a nonparametric unseen species model using Euler transformation. The raw public reads went through TCRdb reprocessing: fastp at Q25, MiXCR clone calling, in-frame beta chains kept. Rows merge per CDR3 protein into single entries with the most common DNA and genes. These V and J calls originate from TCRdb's pipeline instead of the authors' own analysis. Across this sample there are approximately 1.5 million distinct CDR3 sequences, with 42% seen only once. Of the sample, about 3.8% falls within the top ten clones.

Sequenced sample: blood. This receptor was taken from a woman younger than 35 in good health. This chain joins TRBV12-3 or TRBV12-4 to TRBJ2-5, and possibly TRBD2, on 7 matching bases. The CDR3 protein sequence reads: CASSLTGGPFKETQYF. The nucleotides are TGTGCCAGCAGTTTAACGGGGGGCCCTTTCAAAGAGACCCAGTACTTC.